This T cell receptor (beta chain) was obtained from a study of T cell changes during pregnancy in multiple sclerosis. The V end was cut by 6 bases, the J end by 1 base, with 13 bases between. This CDR3 spans 15 amino acids. Germline CDR1 and CDR2: MDHEN and SYDVKM. This clone was counted only a few times. TCRdb's copy holds only in-frame clones and misses some; the assay was immunoSEQ multiplex PCR. The table has 90,000 to 130,000 clones, about 94% seen once. This TCR derives from a female donor with multiple sclerosis, enrolled in a pregnancy study. This chain joins TRBV28 and TRBJ1-5; D is possibly TRBD1 (5 bases). Sequencing used peripheral blood, obtained in the third trimester of pregnancy. The CDR3 sequence: CASRRGTPSNQPQHF. Here the CDR3 DNA reads TGTGCCAGCAGGAGAGGGACTCCGAGCAATCAGCCCCAGCATTTT. The full variable domain, with the rest looked up from reference TRBV28 and TRBJ1-5, is DVKVTQSSRYLVKRTGEKVFLECVQDMDHENMFWYRQDPGLGLRLIYFSYDVKMKEKGDIPEGYSVSREKKERFSLILESASTNQTSMYLCASRRGTPSNQPQHFGDGTRLSIL.